This T cell receptor (beta chain) was recovered during a study of regulatory T cells in long-lasting Graves disease. Time point in this sample: newly diagnosed GD, antithyroid drugs for less than 3 months. PBMCs were the source of the RNA used for TCR sequencing. This clonotype was seen ten or more times. V lost 6 bases and J lost 3; bases outside the gene matches: 5. Per germline, CDR1 MDHEN and CDR2 SYDVKM. The CDR3 is 15 residues long. The TCR beta library used iRepertoire HTBI primers with Arm-PCR amplification of CDR3. TCRdb passed the multiplex PCR reads through MiXCR, listing each CDR3 protein once. The repertoire includes more than 400,000 distinct CDR3 sequences, 15% to 20% of them detected once, and more than 9% sits in the top ten. These data were also filed under a second study, of T cells in Graves' hyperthyroidism and ophthalmopathy. From that study: Used for diagnoses were clinical symptoms, serum thyroxine and TRAb, thyroid ultrasound and orbital computed tomography.

This receptor was taken from a man between 40 and 49 years old with Graves disease. V is TRBV28 and J is TRBJ2-2; 9 bases map to TRBD1. Sample: peripheral blood mononuclear cells (PBMCs), taken at new diagnosis, from a patient treated with antithyroid drugs. CDR3 DNA: TGTGCCAGCAGCCGAAGACAGGGGGACACCGGGGAGCTGTTTTTT. Its protein is CASSRRQGDTGELFF. Full variable domain (outside the CDR3, taken from reference TRBV28 and TRBJ2-2): DVKVTQSSRYLVKRTGEKVFLECVQDMDHENMFWYRQDPGLGLRLIYFSYDVKMKEKGDIPEGYSVSREKKERFSLILESASTNQTSMYLCASSRRQGDTGELFFGEGSRLTVL.